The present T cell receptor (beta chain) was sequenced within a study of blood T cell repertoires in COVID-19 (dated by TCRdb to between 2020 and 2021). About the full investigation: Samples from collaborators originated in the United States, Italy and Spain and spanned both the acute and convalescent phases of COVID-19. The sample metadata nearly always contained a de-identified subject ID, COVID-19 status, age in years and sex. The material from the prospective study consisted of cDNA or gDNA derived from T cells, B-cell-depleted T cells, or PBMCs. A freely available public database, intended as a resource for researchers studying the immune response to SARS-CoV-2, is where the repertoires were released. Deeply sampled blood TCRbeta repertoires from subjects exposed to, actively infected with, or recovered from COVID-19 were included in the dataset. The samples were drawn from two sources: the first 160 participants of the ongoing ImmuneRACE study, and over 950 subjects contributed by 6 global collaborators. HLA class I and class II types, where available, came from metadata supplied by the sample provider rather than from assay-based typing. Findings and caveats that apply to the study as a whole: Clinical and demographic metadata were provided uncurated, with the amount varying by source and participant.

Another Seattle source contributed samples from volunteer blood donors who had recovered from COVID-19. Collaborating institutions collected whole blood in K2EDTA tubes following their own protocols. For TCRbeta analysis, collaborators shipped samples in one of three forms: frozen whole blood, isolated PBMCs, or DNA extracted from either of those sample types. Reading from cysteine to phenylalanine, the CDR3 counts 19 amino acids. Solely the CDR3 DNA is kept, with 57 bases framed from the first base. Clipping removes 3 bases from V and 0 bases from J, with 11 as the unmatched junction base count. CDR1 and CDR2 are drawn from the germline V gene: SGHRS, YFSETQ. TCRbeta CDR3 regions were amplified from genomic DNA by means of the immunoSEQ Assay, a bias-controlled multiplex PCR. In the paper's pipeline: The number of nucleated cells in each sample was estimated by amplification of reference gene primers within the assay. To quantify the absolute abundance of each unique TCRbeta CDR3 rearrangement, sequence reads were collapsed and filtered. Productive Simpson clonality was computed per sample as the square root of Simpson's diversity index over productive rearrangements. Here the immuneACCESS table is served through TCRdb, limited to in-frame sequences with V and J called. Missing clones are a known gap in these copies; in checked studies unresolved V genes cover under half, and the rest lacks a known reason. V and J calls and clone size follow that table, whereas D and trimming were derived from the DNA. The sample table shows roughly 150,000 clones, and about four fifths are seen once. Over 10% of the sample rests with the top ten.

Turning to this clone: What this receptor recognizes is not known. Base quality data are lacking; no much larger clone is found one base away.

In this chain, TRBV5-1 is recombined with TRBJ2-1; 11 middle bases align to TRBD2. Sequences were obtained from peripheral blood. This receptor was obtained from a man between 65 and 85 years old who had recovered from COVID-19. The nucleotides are TGCGCCAGCAGCTCAGCCGGGACTAGCGGATCACTCTCCTACAATGAGCAGTTCTTC. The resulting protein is CASSSAGTSGSLSYNEQFF. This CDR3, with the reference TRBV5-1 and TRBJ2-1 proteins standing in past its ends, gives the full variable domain KAGVTQTPRYLIKTRGQQVTLSCSPISGHRSVSWYQQTPGQGLQFLFEYFSETQRNKGNFPGRFSGRQFSNSRSEMNVSTLELGDSALYLCASSSAGTSGSLSYNEQFFGPGTRLTVL.